One and the same sample provided the 14 T cell receptor beta chains below, sequenced in a study of radiotherapy plus CTLA-4 blockade in lung cancer. Here immunoSEQ multiplex PCR was the method, and the copy in TCRdb shows in-frame clones only, minus some. This table holds about 94,000 clones, about four fifths found once. Here the sequenced sample was peripheral blood, taken from a patient treated with radiotherapy plus ipilimumab. These receptors originate from a human donor with non-small cell lung cancer that progressed on radiotherapy plus ipilimumab.

The chain joins TRBV2 to TRBJ2-3, with TRBD1 identical over 9 bases. Looked up from germline, CDR1 is SNHLY and CDR2 is FYNNEI. V lost 8 bases and J lost 2; bases outside the gene matches: 8. This CDR3 has 15 residues. CDR3 nucleotides: TGTGCCAGCTCCCGGACAGGGGCCTACACAGATACGCAGTATTTT. This encodes CASSRTGAYTDTQYF.

This clone was seen just once. J is TRBJ2-1 and V is TRBV10-3, with 9 bases fitting TRBD1. Germline assignment: CDR1 ENHRY and CDR2 SYGVKD. Trimming at V came to 4 bases and at J to 10 bases, leaving 8 bases not matched to a gene. The CDR3 covers 14 residues. In DNA form, the CDR3 reads TGTGCCATCAGTGCGGGACAGGGAGAATGGGAGCAGTTCTTC. Translation: CAISAGQGEWEQFF.

The chain uses TRBV5-4 and TRBJ2-1; TRBD2 agrees at 8 bases. This CDR3 comprises 15 residues. J gave up 9 bases and V 0 bases, and 8 bases lay outside the gene matches. In germline, CDR1 is SGHNT, CDR2 YYREEE (reference sequence). The CDR3 coding sequence is TGTGCCAGCAGCTTGGCGGGAGGGCCTCGAGGTGAGCAGTTCTTC. It is translated as CASSLAGGPRGEQFF.

This clone has just a few counts. This chain connects TRBV9 to TRBJ2-2; 11 bases are a match to TRBD1. CDR1 is SGDLS, CDR2 YYNGEE, per germline. V lost 10 bases and J lost 9; bases outside the gene matches: 17. This CDR3 comprises 16 residues. DNA of the CDR3: TGTGCCGCCGCGGGTATTGGGACAGGGGGATGGAGGGAGCTGTTTTTT. Its translation: CAAAGIGTGGWRELFF.

The chain carries TRBV5-1 and TRBJ1-5; D not resolved. CDR1 is SGHRS, CDR2 YFSETQ, per germline. The CDR3 extends over 15 amino acids. Trimming cost V 0 bases and J 2 bases, with 9 bases left between them. The chain's CDR3 is CASSLAGVGNQPQHF. Written as DNA, the CDR3 is TGCGCCAGCAGCTTGGCCGGGGTGGGCAATCAGCCCCAGCATTTT.

The chain recombines TRBV28 with TRBJ2-5; TRBD1 is a possible D gene (6 bases). CDR1 and CDR2 from the germline V gene are MDHEN and SYDVKM. The CDR3 runs 14 residues. Deletions cut 5 bases from V and 4 bases from J, with 14 bases between. CDR3 coding DNA: TGTGCCAGCAGTCCCACAGGGTTCGGAGAGACCCAGTACTTC. Protein sequence: CASSPTGFGETQYF. The full variable domain, rest sourced from reference TRBV28 and TRBJ2-5, is DVKVTQSSRYLVKRTGEKVFLECVQDMDHENMFWYRQDPGLGLRLIYFSYDVKMKEKGDIPEGYSVSREKKERFSLILESASTNQTSMYLCASSPTGFGETQYFGPGTRLLVL.

This clone appeared once. The gene calls are TRBV13 and TRBJ2-2; D perhaps matches TRBD2 (5 bases). In germline, CDR1 is PRHDT, CDR2 FYEKMQ (reference sequence). With 8 bases removed from V and 0 bases from J, the gap between germline ends came to 13 bases. The CDR3 contains 15 residues. CDR3 DNA: TGTGCCAGCCTACCGCGGGTCTCGAACACCGGGGAGCTGTTTTTT. This encodes CASLPRVSNTGELFF.

The chain uses TRBV19 and TRBJ1-5; D is perhaps TRBD1 (5 bases). The germline V gene has CDR1 LNHDA and CDR2 SQIVND (reference sequence). CDR3 length equals 16 residues. Trimming left V 3 bases short and J 0 bases short, with 12 bases between. CDR3 DNA: TGTGCCAGTAGTATCTTTATCGGGGCTAGCAATCAGCCCCAGCATTTT. Its translation: CASSIFIGASNQPQHF.

The rearrangement joins TRBV6-5 to TRBJ2-5; D unresolved. CDR1 is MNHEY and CDR2 is SVGAGI in the germline V gene. This CDR3 has 13 residues. V lost 5 bases and J 4 bases, leaving 11 bases between the germline ends. The CDR3 is CASSDGPGETQYF. The CDR3 nucleotides are TGTGCCAGCAGTGACGGCCCGGGAGAGACCCAGTACTTC.

The gene calls are TRBV2 and TRBJ2-2; D may be TRBD1 (6 bases). Germline V CDR1 and CDR2: SNHLY, FYNNEI. The CDR3 consists of 17 residues. V was cut by 4 bases and J by 0 bases, with 15 bases left in between. In DNA form, the CDR3 reads TGTGCCAGCAGTGCCGTCAGGGGAACCCCGAACACCGGGGAGCTGTTTTTT. Its translation is CASSAVRGTPNTGELFF.

The chain carries TRBV30 and TRBJ1-2; 7 bases are shared with TRBD1. Looked up from germline, CDR1 is GTSNPN and CDR2 is SVGIG (reference sequence). This CDR3 has 15 residues. With 2 bases clipped from V and 5 bases from J, the junction kept 11 bases outside the gene matches. The CDR3 nucleotides are TGTGCCTGGAGTAGCTACGGGACAGCCTTTTATGGCTACACCTTC. Residues: CAWSSYGTAFYGYTF.

This clone was detected a few times. The chain links TRBV14 to TRBJ2-7; 8 nucleotides line up with TRBD1. Germline assignment: CDR1 SGHDN and CDR2 FVKESK. After removal of 5 bases from V and 2 bases from J, the junction contained 2 bases not matched to a gene. The CDR3 is made up of 13 amino acids. Here the CDR3 DNA reads TGTGCCAGCAGCGAGGACAGGGCCTACGAGCAGTACTTC. This gives the protein CASSEDRAYEQYF.

This chain joins TRBV5-1 and TRBJ1-2, with no clear D. CDR1 and CDR2 from the germline V gene are SGHRS and YFSETQ. V was shortened by 4 bases and J by 6 bases, with 19 bases between the two germline ends. The CDR3 sequence is 15 residues long. The DNA for the CDR3 is TGCGCCAGCAGCACGGGGATTGGGCAGGTGAATGGCTACACCTTC. As protein: CASSTGIGQVNGYTF.

Of note for this clone: An end of the junction differs from the germline gene, which may be a read error. The V gene is TRBV2, the J gene TRBJ1-1; D not resolved. Per germline, CDR1 SNHLY and CDR2 FYNNEI. The CDR3 sequence is 11 residues long. The DNA of the CDR3 is TGTGCCAGCGTTGCGGACTTTCTTCGCCTCTTT. It specifies CASVADFLRLF.